The following is a TCR beta chain sequence with its context. Method: immunoSEQ multiplex PCR; TCRdb's copy keeps in-frame clones and lacks some. In the table there are some 110,000 clones, under 95% of which are singletons. This sample is drawn from a study of siplizumab effects on memory and regulatory T cells. The CDR3 totals 14 residues. CDR1 is SGHAT and CDR2 is FQNNGV in the germline V gene. The V gene lost 4 bases and the J gene lost 3 bases, with 10 bases spanning the gap. The chain uses TRBV11-2 and TRBJ1-5; D perhaps matches TRBD1 (6 bases). This sequence was found in a human donor in good health. Sequencing was carried out using CD4+ T cells sorted from blood. CDR3 nucleotide sequence: TGTGCCAGCAGCTCAGGACAGTTCAATCAGCCCCAGCATTTT. Translation gives CASSSGQFNQPQHF.